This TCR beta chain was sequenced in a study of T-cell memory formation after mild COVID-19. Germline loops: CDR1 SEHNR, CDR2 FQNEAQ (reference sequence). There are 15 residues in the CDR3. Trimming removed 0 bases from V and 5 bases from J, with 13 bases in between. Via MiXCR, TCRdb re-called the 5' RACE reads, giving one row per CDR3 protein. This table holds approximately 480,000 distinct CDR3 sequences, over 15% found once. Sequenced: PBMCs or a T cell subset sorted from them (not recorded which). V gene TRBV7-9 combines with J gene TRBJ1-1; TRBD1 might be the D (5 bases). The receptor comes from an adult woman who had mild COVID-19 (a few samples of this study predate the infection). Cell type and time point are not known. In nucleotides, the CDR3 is TGTGCCAGCAGCTTAGCTCTGGGGGTAATGACTGAAGCTTTCTTT. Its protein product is CASSLALGVMTEAFF.